These T cell receptor beta chains were read from a single sample in a study of cytomegalovirus exposure and HLA in healthy donors. Using immunoSEQ multiplex PCR, the repertoire was profiled, and TCRdb retains in-frame clones only, with some absent. Altogether 130,000 or so clones are present, around 80% being singletons, with the ten largest covering 1.5%. Sequenced material: PBMCs. These receptors were taken from a woman in her late teens or twenties in good health and CMV-seronegative. CDR3s include the opening cysteine and the closing phenylalanine or tryptophan. A D gene is named only where the DNA matches it firmly. Clone size is stated in some rows and not others, as once, few, many or a class when expanded.

j_gene | abundance | d_gene | v_gene | CDR3nt | CDR3aa
TRBJ2-1 | NA | TRBD1 | TRBV5-1 | TGCGCCAGCAGCGACTCCGCCCTTACAGGGGGCAATGAGCAGTTCTTC | CASSDSALTGGNEQFF
TRBJ2-3 | NA | TRBD2 | TRBV5-1 | TGCGCCAGCAGCCCACCGGGACTAGCGGGAGGGCAAGATACGCAGTATTTT | CASSPPGLAGGQDTQYF
TRBJ2-2 | NA | TRBD2 | TRBV7-6 | TGTGCCAGCAGCTTAACCTTCCTCGAGCGGGAGAACGGCGGGGAGCTGTTTTTT | CASSLTFLERENGGELFF
TRBJ1-1 | once | NA | TRBV15 | TGTGCCACCAGCAGAGTTCCAGGCCTGAACACTGAAGCTTTCTTT | CATSRVPGLNTEAFF
TRBJ1-2 | NA | TRBD1 | TRBV5-4 | TGTGCCAGCAGCTCCGAGACAGGGGGGGGCTACACCTTC | CASSSETGGGYTF
TRBJ2-5 | NA | TRBD2 | TRBV7-9 | TGTGCCAGCAGCCCCCCTCGTCGATCAAGCGGGGGGACCCAGTACTTC | CASSPPRRSSGGTQYF
TRBJ2-1 | NA | TRBD1 | TRBV4-2 | TGTGCCAGCAGCCAAGGGCATAGACAGGGTCCCTGGAATGAGCAGTTCTTC | CASSQGHRQGPWNEQFF
TRBJ2-1 | NA | NA | TRBV6-6 | TGTGCCAGCGGGGCCGGCTACAATGAGCAGTTCTTC | CASGAGYNEQFF
TRBJ1-1 | NA | NA | TRBV18 | TGTGCCAGCTCACCCACAGGGAACACTGAAGCTTTCTTT | CASSPTGNTEAFF
TRBJ2-6 | NA | NA | TRBV19 | TGTGCCAGTAGTATCGCAGGGGATGTCGGGGCCAACGTCCTGACTTTC | CASSIAGDVGANVLTF